The 3 T cell receptor beta chains in this list originate from one sample, sequenced in a study of cytomegalovirus exposure and HLA in healthy donors. Amplification used 60 Vbeta primers and 13 Jbeta primers. TCRdb keeps only in-frame clones here, not all; method: immunoSEQ multiplex PCR. The sample yields tens of thousands of clones, roughly 80% seen once. What was sequenced was PBMCs. The source of these receptors is a young man in good health and CMV-seropositive.

The chain joins TRBV19 to TRBJ1-3; 8 positions match TRBD1. The CDR3 is made up of 17 amino acids. V shed 4 bases and J 4 bases; nucleotides not matched to a gene: 12. Germline-derived CDR1 and CDR2 are LNHDA and SQIVND (reference sequence). This CDR3 is CASSTPSTGASGNTIYF. The CDR3 nucleotides are TGTGCCAGTAGTACGCCGTCGACAGGGGCGAGCGGAAACACCATATATTTT.

The chain has TRBV30 and TRBJ1-5; tentative D call: TRBD1 (5 bases). The CDR3 length is 13 residues. CDR1 is GTSNPN, CDR2 SVGIG, per germline (reference sequence). V shed 2 bases and J shed 4 bases, with 9 bases lying between them. CDR3 protein: CAWSTQGNQPQHF. DNA for the CDR3: TGTGCCTGGAGTACCCAGGGAAATCAGCCCCAGCATTTT. Combining the CDR3 with reference TRBV30 and TRBJ1-5 gives the whole variable domain SQTIHQWPATLVQPVGSPLSLECTVEGTSNPNLYWYRQAAGRGLQLLFYSVGIGQISSEVPQNLSASRPQDRQFILSSKKLLLSDSGFYLCAWSTQGNQPQHFGDGTRLSIL.

This clone was detected a few times. This chain uses TRBV10-3 with TRBJ2-7; D remains unclear. V was trimmed by 6 bases and J by 3 bases, leaving 12 bases between them. The CDR3 runs to 13 residues. Germline assignment: CDR1 ENHRY and CDR2 SYGVKD. CDR3 in DNA: TGTGCCATCAGCCCCTGGGCCGACTACGAGCAGTACTTC. It specifies CAISPWADYEQYF.